The 21 T cell receptor beta chains reported below all come from one sample, sequenced in a study of identical twins (dated by TCRdb to 2016 to 2017). The library was obtained by 5' RACE. Sequencing was carried out with an Illumina HiSeq 2000. TCRdb reworked the public reads: Q25 trimming with fastp, MiXCR clone assembly, productive beta chains retained. Every entry covers one CDR3 protein and lists the most common genes and DNA from its rows. The sample table contains roughly 690,000 distinct CDR3 sequences; only one count was recorded for 21% of them. 4.3% of the sample rests with the top ten. This same sample was also taken into another study, of T cells expressing NK-cell markers.

Sequencing was performed on PBMCs. The origin of the receptors is a young woman in good health.

CDR3 DNA sequence: TGTGCCAGCAGCCAAGCCGGGACAGGGACGGTGGACAATGAGCAGTTCTTC. Its translation: CASSQAGTGTVDNEQFF. The chain is built from TRBV4-2 and TRBJ2-1; TRBD1 matches 9 bases. CDR3 length: 17 residues. Trimming removed 1 base from V and 5 bases from J; junction bases left unmatched: 9. Germline assignment: CDR1 LGHNA and CDR2 YNFKEQ.

This clonotype was seen ten or more times. V is TRBV28 and J is TRBJ1-5, with TRBD1 matching over 8 bases. There are 15 residues in the CDR3. Trimming cost V 1 base and J 2 bases; bases outside gene matches: 1. CDR1 MDHEN and CDR2 SYDVKM come from the germline V gene. The DNA for the CDR3 is TGTGCCAGCAGTTTATTACAGGGGGGCAATCAGCCCCAGCATTTT. Translated, it gives CASSLLQGGNQPQHF.

Only a few counts were recorded for this clonotype. J is TRBJ1-1 and V is TRBV11-2, with 9 bases that match TRBD1. V was pared by 0 bases and J by 1 base, with 6 bases of the junction left unmatched. The CDR3 has 17 residues. The germline V gene has CDR1 SGHAT and CDR2 FQNNGV. CDR3 bases: TGTGCCAGCAGCTTAGATGGGACAGGGACCGGGAACACTGAAGCTTTCTTT. Encoded protein: CASSLDGTGTGNTEAFF.

In its sample, this clonotype was seen a few times. The J gene is TRBJ2-2, the V gene TRBV20-1; no clear D gene. The V end was cut by 6 bases, the J end by 3 bases, with 2 bases between. Germline V CDR1 and CDR2: DFQATT, SNEGSKA (reference sequence). This CDR3 has 10 amino acids. CDR3 protein: CSAYTGELFF. The CDR3 coding sequence is TGCAGTGCGTACACCGGGGAGCTGTTTTTT.

V and J are TRBV20-1 and TRBJ2-1; D is uncertain. The germline gives CDR1 DFQATT, CDR2 SNEGSKA (reference sequence). This CDR3 spans 13 amino acids. V was pared by 5 bases and J by 8 bases, with 16 bases between. CDR3 nucleotide sequence: TGCAGTGCTCCACACCCCACTAACGATGAGCAGTTCTTC. As protein: CSAPHPTNDEQFF.

In its sample, this clonotype was seen a few times. The CDR3 DNA sequence: TGCAGTGCTCAGGAGGGGGGCCCGAACACTGAAGCTTTCTTT. Protein product: CSAQEGGPNTEAFF. V is TRBV20-1 and J is TRBJ1-1; tentatively, D is TRBD1 (6 bases). The germline V gene has CDR1 DFQATT and CDR2 SNEGSKA (reference sequence). V was shortened by 5 bases and J by 1 base, with 14 bases between the two germline ends. The CDR3 is 14 residues long.

This chain uses TRBV14 with TRBJ2-7; 7 bases are a match to TRBD1. V lost 1 base to trimming and J lost 3 bases; unmatched junction nucleotides: 6. The CDR3 is made up of 15 amino acids. Germline V CDR1 and CDR2: SGHDN, FVKESK. Here the CDR3 reads CASSQATGVVYEQYF. CDR3 nucleotides: TGTGCCAGCAGCCAAGCCACAGGGGTGGTCTACGAGCAGTACTTC.

In its sample, this clonotype was seen a few times. V gene TRBV5-1 combines with J gene TRBJ1-1; D might be TRBD1 (5 bases). The V gene's germline CDR1 is SGHRS and CDR2 YFSETQ. The CDR3 totals 14 residues. The ends were cut back, 0 bases at V and 2 bases at J, with 8 bases in the middle. The chain's CDR3 is CASSLEGSNTEAFF. In nucleotides, the CDR3 is TGCGCCAGCAGCTTGGAGGGGTCAAACACTGAAGCTTTCTTT.

The chain carries TRBV10-3 and TRBJ2-3; no clear D gene. Germline V gene data show CDR1 as ENHRY and CDR2 as SYGVKD. This CDR3 spans 14 amino acids. V lost 5 bases and J lost 1, with 10 bases in between. CDR3 in amino acids: CAISTVVRTDTQYF. CDR3 coding DNA: TGTGCCATCAGTACCGTGGTCCGCACAGATACGCAGTATTTT.

This clonotype has at least ten counts. The chain recombines TRBV11-2 with TRBJ1-2, with a tentative D call TRBD1 (6 bases). This CDR3 has 15 amino acids. Looked up from germline, CDR1 is SGHAT and CDR2 is FQNNGV. V was pared by 1 base and J by 6 bases, with 15 bases between. The CDR3 region has the DNA TGTGCCAGCAGCTTAGGGCCCTCAGGGGAGGATGGCTACACCTTC. Its translation: CASSLGPSGEDGYTF.

The V call is TRBV20-1, the J call TRBJ2-5; TRBD2 agrees at 9 bases. The ends lost 3 bases at V and 4 bases at J; junction bases unmatched: 9. Per germline, CDR1 DFQATT and CDR2 SNEGSKA (reference sequence). This CDR3 region has 15 residues. CDR3 amino acids: CSASQAGGLGETQYF. DNA of the CDR3: TGCAGTGCTAGCCAAGCGGGGGGCCTCGGAGAGACCCAGTACTTC.

At least ten counts were recorded for this clonotype. The gene calls are TRBV12-3 or TRBV12-4 and TRBJ1-3, with TRBD1 matching over 7 bases. The CDR3 runs to 13 residues. J gave up 4 bases and V 7 bases, and 4 bases lay outside the gene matches. CDR3 sequence reads: CASIQGGGNTIYF. The CDR3 nucleotides read TGTGCCAGCATCCAGGGGGGAGGAAACACCATATATTTT.

This clonotype was detected only a few times. The chain uses TRBV7-2 and TRBJ2-7; 7 bases fit TRBD2. The CDR3 runs 15 residues. Germline CDR1 reads SGHTA; CDR2 reads FQGNSA. V was pared by 3 bases and J by 4 bases, with 9 bases of the junction left unmatched. The CDR3 reads CASSFPGTKDYEQYF. The CDR3 nucleotides are TGTGCCAGCAGCTTTCCCGGGACTAAAGATTACGAGCAGTACTTC.

The genes are TRBV6-5 and TRBJ1-2; 10 bases line up with TRBD1. This CDR3 spans 15 amino acids. The germline gives CDR1 MNHEY, CDR2 SVGAGI. J lost 4 bases, V lost 4 bases, and 6 bases had no gene match. The CDR3 DNA follows: TGTGCCAGCAGTTCGCCGGGACAGGGGAGCTATGGCTACACCTTC. Translated, it gives CASSSPGQGSYGYTF.

This chain joins TRBV11-2 and TRBJ2-1, with 9 bases identical to TRBD1. Germline CDR1 and CDR2: SGHAT and FQNNGV. After removal of 4 bases from V and 10 bases from J, the junction contained 11 bases not matched to a gene. The CDR3 is 15 amino acids. DNA of the CDR3: TGTGCCAGCAGCTCGACAGGGGGATTTAGCGGAGAGCAGTTCTTC. It specifies CASSSTGGFSGEQFF.

CDR3 sequence: CASSLGTHPYEQYF. DNA of the CDR3: TGTGCCAGCAGCTTAGGGACTCACCCCTACGAGCAGTACTTC. The chain recombines TRBV7-8 with TRBJ2-7; tentatively, D is TRBD2 (5 bases). V lost 1 base, J lost 2 bases, and 9 bases lay in between. In germline, CDR1 is SGHVS, CDR2 FQNEAQ. The CDR3 loop spans 14 amino acids.

The rearrangement joins TRBV15 to TRBJ2-7; a weak D match, TRBD1 (6 bases). There are 11 residues in the CDR3. The germline gives CDR1 LNHNV, CDR2 YYDKDF (reference sequence). CDR3 coding DNA: TGTGTGAAGGGCAGGGGCCACGAGCAGTACTTC. Encoded protein: CVKGRGHEQYF. Based on the CDR3 plus reference TRBV15 and TRBJ2-7, the full variable domain is DAMVIQNPRYQVTQFGKPVTLSCSQTLNHNVMYWYQQKSSQAPKLLFHYYDKDFNNEADTPDNFQSRRPNTSFCFLDIRSPGLGDTAMYLCVKGRGHEQYFGPGTRLTVT.

This clonotype was counted ten times or more. The chain has TRBV12-3 or TRBV12-4 and TRBJ2-7, with D perhaps matching TRBD1 or TRBD2 (6 bases each). Trimming removed 11 bases from V and 1 base from J, with 18 bases in between. The length of the CDR3 is 14 residues. This chain's CDR3 is CACQDGGGSYEQYF. The CDR3 DNA reads TGTGCCTGCCAGGACGGAGGGGGTTCCTACGAGCAGTACTTC.

This clonotype came up a few times. The CDR3 DNA follows: TGCAGTGCTCCTCCCGGGACAGGGGGCTTTGAGACCCAGTACTTC. Its protein is CSAPPGTGGFETQYF. The chain is built from TRBV20-1 and TRBJ2-5, with 12 bases lining up with TRBD1. After removal of 5 bases from V and 5 bases from J, the junction contained 9 bases not matched to a gene. CDR3 size: 15 residues. The V gene's germline CDR1 is DFQATT and CDR2 SNEGSKA (reference sequence).

This clonotype was seen only a few times. This chain joins TRBV11-2 and TRBJ1-2; D call uncertain. The CDR3 has 13 amino acids. Per germline, CDR1 SGHAT and CDR2 FQNNGV. V lost 1 base to trimming and J lost 6 bases, with 9 bases between them. DNA of the CDR3: TGTGCCAGCAGCTTAGTGGCGACGGATGGCTACACCTTC. Translating gives CASSLVATDGYTF.

The chain carries TRBV29-1 and TRBJ1-1; no definite D call. Germline CDR1 is SQVTM and CDR2 is ANQGSEA. This CDR3 has 14 amino acids. The V end lost 4 bases, the J end lost 1 base, and 13 bases lay between the germline ends. As DNA, the CDR3 is TGCAGCGTTGTCCAGAGCGAGCCGAACACTGAAGCTTTCTTT. Its translation is CSVVQSEPNTEAFF.